The present entry profiles one TCR beta chain with its context. This entry is derived from a study of blood T cell repertoires in COVID-19. Study information: The United States, Italy and Spain supplied acute and convalescent COVID-19 samples. From T cells, B-cell-depleted T cells, or PBMCs came the material, which was cDNA or gDNA.

Per the original data handling: Amplifying reference gene primers gave estimates of nucleated cell counts. This table comes from immunoSEQ multiplex PCR, and its TCRdb copy is limited to in-frame clones, with some not included. V, J and clone size were drawn from that table, and D and trimming were deduced from the DNA. Seen here are 250,000 to 300,000 clones, 86% observed once, and the top ten hold under 3.5%. The trim removed 7 bases at V and 1 base at J, leaving 6 bases unmatched. Germline V gene lookup returns CDR1 MDHEN and CDR2 SYDVKM. The CDR3 covers 15 residues. The sample consisted of peripheral blood. The chain couples TRBV28 to TRBJ1-1; TRBD1 aligns across 10 bases. The origin of this receptor is a woman aged 25-40 years with active or convalescent COVID-19. The DNA of the CDR3 is TGTGCCAGCATTGGGACAGGGGTGGAGAACACTGAAGCTTTCTTT. Protein: CASIGTGVENTEAFF.